This T cell receptor beta chain originates from a study of OX40 agonist ivuxolimab in advanced cancers. Data came from immunoSEQ multiplex PCR; TCRdb stores just in-frame clones and leaves some out. Of around 40,000 clones listed, 82% were seen once; the top ten hold approximately 2%. The table lists this clone with a few counts. Trimming removed 2 bases at V and 2 bases at J, with 10 bases between. The CDR3 runs to 14 residues. In germline, CDR1 is SNHLY, CDR2 FYNNEI. This rearrangement joins TRBV2 to TRBJ2-7; D is undetermined. The source is an adult with an advanced solid tumor such as melanoma, head and neck, liver or kidney cancer. The sequences come from CD4+ or CD8+ T cells sorted from blood, collected in a trial of the OX40 agonist ivuxolimab. The CDR3 loop is CASSELPGPYEQYF. CDR3 sequence (DNA): TGTGCCAGCAGTGAACTCCCTGGGCCCTACGAGCAGTACTTC.